This TCR beta chain was observed in a study of CD8+CD57+ T cells in acquired aplastic anemia. Those patients picked for sequencing had displayed CD8+CD57+ cell expansion on flow cytometry. For CDR3 and TCR beta VDJ profiling, genomic DNA was the template used. TCRdb passed the reads through MiXCR, listing each CDR3 protein once. The sample carries fewer than 200,000 distinct CDR3 sequences, about 64% recorded once. This CDR3 is built from 13 residues. Germline values: CDR1 SEHNR, CDR2 FQNEAQ (reference sequence). About this clonotype: Sequence at one end of the junction differs from germline and may be a read error.

The genes are TRBV7-9 and TRBJ2-2; D is undetermined. The source of this sequence is a human donor with aplastic anemia. The sample taken for sequencing was sorted CD4+, CD8+, or CD8+CD57+ T cells (not recorded which) from PBMCs. The CDR3 protein is CASSFGWGGELFF. Here the CDR3 DNA reads TGTGCTAGCAGCTTCGGGTGGGGCGGGGAGCTGTTTTTT.